This T cell receptor beta chain was profiled in a study of T-cell reconstitution after alpha-beta-depleted transplantation in children. Deletions cut 0 bases from V and 5 bases from J, with 8 bases between. Germline V CDR1 and CDR2: SGHNT, YYREEE (reference sequence). The CDR3 extends over 13 amino acids. The TCRbeta library incorporated unique molecular identifiers. TCRdb analysed the PCR reads with MiXCR anew, one entry per CDR3 protein. The repertoire includes about 440,000 distinct CDR3 sequences, over 40% of them detected once, and 25% to 30% sits in the top ten. Notes on this clonotype: What it binds is unknown.

Broader study findings: Newly produced T cells mostly provided counts and TCRbeta diversity after one year, as hyperexpanded clones declined. The origin of high day-60 TCRbeta diversity in some patients lay in surviving recipient T cells and thymic progenitors.

The chain links TRBV5-4 to TRBJ1-1; no definite D call. This TCR was sampled from a girl aged 2-9 years with aplastic anemia, due to receive a stem cell transplant. The sequenced sample was PBMCs, obtained before TCRalphabeta/CD19-depleted stem cell transplant. The CDR3 sequence is CASSLERQTEAFF. The CDR3 region has the DNA TGTGCCAGCAGCTTGGAGCGCCAGACTGAAGCTTTCTTT. The full variable domain, with the rest looked up from reference TRBV5-4 and TRBJ1-1, is ETGVTQSPTHLIKTRGQQVTLRCSSQSGHNTVSWYQQALGQGPQFIFQYYREEENGRGNFPPRFSGLQFPNYSSELNVNALELDDSALYLCASSLERQTEAFFGQGTRLTVV.